This TCR beta chain was sequenced during a study of CD8 T cells in ankylosing spondylitis. Regarding the study as a whole: Among TCR beta sequences, a motif of eight highly homologous variants appeared characteristic of ankylosing spondylitis blood.

This clonotype was observed at least ten times. Its antigen is as yet unknown. Germline assignment: CDR1 LGHNA and CDR2 YSLEER. Losses at the gene ends were 4 bases for V and 2 bases for J; bases not matched to a gene: 18. This CDR3 comprises 20 residues. TCR beta libraries were made by quantitative 5'-RACE with molecular barcodes. TCRdb called the 5' RACE reads again in MiXCR, with one record for every CDR3 protein. The data show some 100,000 distinct CDR3 sequences, roughly 8.3% seen once. The sample taken for sequencing was blood, either unsorted or a sorted T cell fraction (not recorded which). The source of this sequence is a male donor with ankylosing spondylitis or in good health (not recorded which). The rearrangement uses TRBV4-3 and TRBJ2-7; 12 bases align to TRBD2. The CDR3 protein is CASSRGIMTSGGVSAYEQYF. The DNA for the CDR3 is TGCGCCAGCAGCCGGGGAATTATGACTAGCGGGGGAGTCTCTGCCTACGAGCAGTACTTC.